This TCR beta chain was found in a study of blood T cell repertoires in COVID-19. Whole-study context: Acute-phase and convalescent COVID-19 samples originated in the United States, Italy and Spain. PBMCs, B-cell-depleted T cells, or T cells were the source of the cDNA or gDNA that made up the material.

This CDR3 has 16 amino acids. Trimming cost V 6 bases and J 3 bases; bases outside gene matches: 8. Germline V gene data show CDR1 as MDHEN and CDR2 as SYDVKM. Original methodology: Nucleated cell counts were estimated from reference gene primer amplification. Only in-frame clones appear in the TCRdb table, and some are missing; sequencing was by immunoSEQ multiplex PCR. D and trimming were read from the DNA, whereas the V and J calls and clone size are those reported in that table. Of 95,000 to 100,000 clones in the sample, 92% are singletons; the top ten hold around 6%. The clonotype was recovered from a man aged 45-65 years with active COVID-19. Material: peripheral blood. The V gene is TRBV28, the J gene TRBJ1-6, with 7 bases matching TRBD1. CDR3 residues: CASSQTRTGYNSPLHF. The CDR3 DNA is TGTGCCAGCAGCCAAACCCGGACAGGCTATAATTCACCCCTCCACTTT. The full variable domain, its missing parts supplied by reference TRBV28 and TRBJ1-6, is DVKVTQSSRYLVKRTGEKVFLECVQDMDHENMFWYRQDPGLGLRLIYFSYDVKMKEKGDIPEGYSVSREKKERFSLILESASTNQTSMYLCASSQTRTGYNSPLHFGNGTRLTVT.